This TCR beta chain was sequenced in a study of identical twins. A single record per CDR3 protein comes from TCRdb applying MiXCR to the 5' RACE reads. The sample holds roughly 150,000 distinct CDR3 sequences, roughly 3.5% seen once. Per the germline V gene, CDR1 is GTSNPN and CDR2 is SVGIG (reference sequence). Trimming took 4 bases from V and 6 from J, leaving 13 bases between them. This CDR3 region has 13 residues. Findings of the study overall: Part of the zero-insertion signal could reflect confounding by invariant MAIT and iNKT cells.

This clonotype showed up many times. What it binds is unknown. The clonotype originates from a young man in good health. Source material: memory T cells sorted from blood. This chain joins TRBV30 and TRBJ2-1; D tentatively fits TRBD1 or TRBD2 (6 bases each). CDR3 sequence (DNA): TGTGCCTGGATGGGGGGCTGGGGCAATGAGCAGTTCTTC. Translation gives CAWMGGWGNEQFF.